These 31 T cell receptor beta chains were all obtained from the same sample, sequenced in a study of naive CD8 T cells in extremely preterm neonates. Produced via immunoSEQ multiplex PCR; TCRdb's table is partial and in-frame only. The sample has almost 6,000 clones, 95% to 98% seen once; the top ten hold 1% to 1.5%. Sequencing was performed on naive CD8+ T cells from blood. All receptors derive from a human donor in good health.

Regarding this clone: One junction end disagrees with the germline gene, perhaps due to a read error. The gene calls are TRBV13 and TRBJ2-7; D perhaps matches TRBD2 (6 bases). CDR3 size: 13 residues. From germline, CDR1 is PRHDT and CDR2 FYEKMQ (reference sequence). The CDR3 is CASSARDSNEQYF. The CDR3 nucleotides read TGTGCCAGCAGCGCCCGGGACTCCAACGAGCAGTACTTC.

The CDR3 loop is CASSVDGGRGSGELFF. CDR3 nucleotides: TGTGCCAGCAGCGTAGATGGCGGGAGGGGGTCCGGGGAGCTGTTTTTT. The chain uses TRBV9 and TRBJ2-2, with 9 nucleotides matching TRBD2. Germline lookup yields CDR1 SGDLS and CDR2 YYNGEE. Germline trimming cut 0 bases from V and 6 bases from J; bases unmatched to any gene: 6. The CDR3 sequence is 16 residues long. Full variable domain (remainder filled in from reference TRBV9 and TRBJ2-2): DSGVTQTPKHLITATGQRVTLRCSPRSGDLSVYWYQQSLDQGLQFLIQYYNGEERAKGNILERFSAQQFPDLHSELNLSSLELGDSALYFCASSVDGGRGSGELFFGEGSRLTVL.

V is TRBV19 and J is TRBJ2-5, with a possible D match to TRBD2 (6 bases). CDR1 and CDR2 from the germline V gene are LNHDA and SQIVND (reference sequence). The CDR3 runs 12 residues. Trimming took off 6 bases at V and 3 bases at J, with 8 bases between the two ends. CDR3 nucleotides: TGTGCCAGTAGCCCGGGGGAAGAGACCCAGTACTTC. Encoded protein: CASSPGEETQYF.

J is TRBJ1-2 and V is TRBV9; tentative D call: TRBD1 (6 bases). The CDR3 sequence is 16 residues long. Between the trimmed V and J ends, which lost 2 bases and 0 bases, there was a span of 14 bases. CDR1 is SGDLS and CDR2 is YYNGEE in the germline V gene. CDR3 sequence reads: CASSVGQQATNYGYTF. CDR3 nucleotides: TGTGCCAGCAGCGTCGGACAGCAGGCTACTAACTATGGCTACACCTTC.

The chain is built from TRBV27 and TRBJ1-1; no reliable D call. The CDR3 is 14 amino acids. The V gene lost 6 bases and the J gene lost 0 bases, with 11 bases spanning the gap. Germline CDR1 reads MNHEY; CDR2 reads SMNVEV (reference sequence). CDR3: CASSPRSLNTEAFF. The CDR3 coding sequence is TGTGCCAGCAGCCCTCGTAGCTTGAACACTGAAGCTTTCTTT.

This sequence joins TRBV11-2 and TRBJ2-7, with a possible D match to TRBD1 (5 bases). Trimming removed 4 bases from V and 4 bases from J, with 11 bases in between. The CDR3 has 13 amino acids. CDR1 is SGHAT, CDR2 FQNNGV, per germline. The CDR3 loop reads CASSSRTGYEQYF. The CDR3 DNA is TGTGCCAGCAGCTCGCGCACAGGATACGAGCAGTACTTC.

The chain carries TRBV6-1 and TRBJ2-3; weak D call: TRBD2 (5 bases). CDR1 and CDR2 (germline): MNHNS, SASEGT. Deletions cut 3 bases from V and 1 base from J, with 11 bases between. There are 15 residues in the CDR3. In nucleotides, the CDR3 is TGTGCCAGCAGTGAGCGGGTAGCGCGCACAGATACGCAGTATTTT. Encoded protein: CASSERVARTDTQYF.

CDR3 protein: CASSAGIQGSAPLHF. The CDR3 coding sequence is TGTGCCAGCAGCGCCGGGATACAGGGTTCTGCACCCCTCCACTTT. The V gene is TRBV9, the J gene TRBJ1-6; D possibly corresponds to TRBD1 (6 bases). Germline CDR1 and CDR2: SGDLS and YYNGEE. The CDR3 sequence is 15 residues long. V was trimmed by 3 bases and J by 11 bases, leaving 18 bases between them.

The chain combines TRBV14 with TRBJ2-1, with 7 bases lining up with TRBD1. In germline, CDR1 is SGHDN, CDR2 FVKESK. Unmatched junction bases numbered 3, after V lost 2 bases and J lost 8 bases. The CDR3 is made up of 13 amino acids. CDR3 coding DNA: TGTGCCAGCAGCCAATTTCAGGGGGATGAGCAGTTCTTC. Its translation is CASSQFQGDEQFF.

The chain has TRBV13 and TRBJ1-1; perhaps TRBD1 as D (6 bases). Between the trimmed V and J ends, which lost 5 bases and 5 bases, there was a span of 12 bases. The germline gives CDR1 PRHDT, CDR2 FYEKMQ (reference sequence). This CDR3 contains 13 residues. The CDR3 DNA is TGTGCCAGCAGCCAAAGGGGGGGAACTGAAGCTTTCTTT. It is translated as CASSQRGGTEAFF.

The rearrangement uses TRBV19 and TRBJ1-4; TRBD1 matches at 7 bases. V shed 3 bases, J shed 4 bases, and the junction held 17 bases outside the gene matches. Germline CDR1 reads LNHDA; CDR2 reads SQIVND (reference sequence). The CDR3 extends over 19 amino acids. The CDR3 DNA reads TGTGCCAGTAGTATTAGGGGGACAGAGAAAAGAGCAGATAATGAAAAACTGTTTTTT. This codes for CASSIRGTEKRADNEKLFF. The whole variable domain, filled in from reference TRBV19 and TRBJ1-4, reads DGGITQSPKYLFRKEGQNVTLSCEQNLNHDAMYWYRQDPGQGLRLIYYSQIVNDFQKGDIAEGYSVSREKKESFPLTVTSAQKNPTAFYLCASSIRGTEKRADNEKLFFGSGTQLSVL.

The rearrangement joins TRBV6-1 to TRBJ2-7; D may be TRBD2 (6 bases). Trimming took off 3 bases at V and 9 bases at J, with 12 bases between the two ends. The length of the CDR3 is 12 residues. Germline values: CDR1 MNHNS, CDR2 SASEGT. CDR3 coding DNA: TGTGCCAGCAGTGACTGGGACTTGGGGCAGTACTTC. The encoded protein is CASSDWDLGQYF.

The chain joins TRBV4-2 to TRBJ2-1, with 9 positions matching TRBD2. Germline-derived CDR1 and CDR2 are LGHNA and YNFKEQ. The CDR3 has 19 residues. Losses at the gene ends were 4 bases for V and 4 bases for J; bases not matched to a gene: 17. The CDR3 sequence is CASSRDPLAGTGGYNEQFF. CDR3 sequence (DNA): TGTGCCAGCAGCCGCGACCCCCTAGCGGGAACGGGGGGGTACAATGAGCAGTTCTTC.

This clone was seen once. The chain uses TRBV7-3 and TRBJ1-1; D remains unclear. V was shortened by 1 base and J by 7 bases, with 10 bases between the two germline ends. This CDR3 is 13 amino acids long. Germline assignment: CDR1 SGHTA and CDR2 FQGTGA. The CDR3 DNA is TGTGCCAGCAGCTTAAACTTGGCGGGTGAAGCTTTCTTT. It translates to CASSLNLAGEAFF.

CDR3 in DNA: TGTGCCAGCAGCAGCAGGGCGGGGAGCACTGAAGCTTTCTTT. The encoded protein is CASSSRAGSTEAFF. The J gene is TRBJ1-1, the V gene TRBV7-6; weak D call: TRBD1 (5 bases). There are 14 residues in the CDR3. V lost 5 bases, J lost 4 bases, and 14 bases lay in between. Germline CDR1 and CDR2: SGHVS and FNYEAQ.

The J gene is TRBJ1-2, the V gene TRBV18; D is unresolved. Germline V CDR1 and CDR2: KGHSH, LQKENI. The ends were cut back, 3 bases at V and 1 base at J, with 6 bases in the middle. This CDR3 has 13 amino acids. Here the CDR3 reads CASSPGNNYGYTF. As DNA, the CDR3 is TGTGCCAGCTCACCGGGCAATAACTATGGCTACACCTTC.

This chain connects TRBV27 to TRBJ1-1; 8 bases are shared with TRBD1. CDR1 is MNHEY and CDR2 is SMNVEV in the germline V gene (reference sequence). This CDR3 contains 13 residues. With 6 bases clipped from V and 9 bases from J, the junction kept 9 bases outside the gene matches. CDR3 sequence: CASRPTGTGKAFF. The CDR3 DNA follows: TGTGCCAGCAGACCGACCGGGACAGGTAAAGCTTTCTTT.

CDR3 amino acids: CASSYVAGQETQYF. CDR3 DNA sequence: TGTGCCAGCAGTTACGTTGCAGGACAAGAGACCCAGTACTTC. V and J are TRBV6-5 and TRBJ2-5; D gene ambiguous. Trimming stripped 2 bases from V and 2 bases from J, with 9 bases between. Germline V gene sequence: CDR1 MNHEY, CDR2 SVGAGI. The CDR3 is 14 amino acids.

The J gene is TRBJ2-7, the V gene TRBV27; D possibly corresponds to TRBD1 (6 bases). Germline V lookup: CDR1 MNHEY, CDR2 SMNVEV (reference sequence). The CDR3 spans 14 residues. The germline V and J ends were trimmed by 2 bases and 0 bases, with 8 bases remaining between them. CDR3 loop: CASSLTGNSYEQYF. CDR3 DNA sequence: TGTGCCAGCAGTTTAACAGGGAACTCCTACGAGCAGTACTTC.

The chain couples TRBV7-2 to TRBJ2-7; 7 bases are shared with TRBD1. CDR1 is SGHTA and CDR2 is FQGNSA in the germline V gene. CDR3 length equals 15 residues. The trim removed 2 bases at V and 3 bases at J, leaving 7 bases unmatched. The CDR3 is CASSLNRGWSYEQYF. The CDR3 DNA sequence: TGTGCCAGCAGCTTAAACAGGGGATGGAGCTACGAGCAGTACTTC.

The V and J genes are TRBV27 and TRBJ1-2, with unresolved D. The V and J ends lost 8 bases and 7 bases respectively, with 11 bases between them. Germline V gene sequence: CDR1 MNHEY, CDR2 SMNVEV (reference sequence). The CDR3 covers 11 residues. CDR3 region: CASGLLTGYTF. DNA of the CDR3: TGTGCCAGCGGACTCCTCACTGGCTACACCTTC.

V and J are TRBV19 and TRBJ1-1; possible D gene TRBD1, 5 bases. With 8 bases removed from V and 5 bases from J, the gap between germline ends came to 18 bases. This CDR3 comprises 14 residues. Germline V gives CDR1 LNHDA, CDR2 SQIVND (reference sequence). The CDR3 DNA follows: TGTGCCAGTGCCCCCGGCGGGACGGGGACTGAAGCTTTCTTT. Protein: CASAPGGTGTEAFF. The whole variable domain, filled in from reference TRBV19 and TRBJ1-1, reads DGGITQSPKYLFRKEGQNVTLSCEQNLNHDAMYWYRQDPGQGLRLIYYSQIVNDFQKGDIAEGYSVSREKKESFPLTVTSAQKNPTAFYLCASAPGGTGTEAFFGQGTRLTVV.

This rearrangement joins TRBV5-1 to TRBJ1-1; the D gene is possibly TRBD1 (5 bases). CDR3 length: 14 amino acids. Trimming removed 4 bases from V and 1 base from J, with 11 bases in between. Germline V CDR1 and CDR2: SGHRS, YFSETQ. The CDR3 loop reads CASSHWGGNTEAFF. The CDR3 DNA follows: TGCGCCAGCAGCCATTGGGGGGGGAACACTGAAGCTTTCTTT.

This rearrangement joins TRBV9 to TRBJ2-7; 10 bases fit TRBD2. Germline V lookup: CDR1 SGDLS, CDR2 YYNGEE. The CDR3 totals 16 residues. J lost 4 bases, V lost 3 bases, and 10 bases had no gene match. The DNA of the CDR3 is TGTGCCAGCAGCGCAAGCGGGAGGGCCGACGTTTACGAGCAGTACTTC. Encoded protein: CASSASGRADVYEQYF.

This chain joins TRBV9 and TRBJ2-7; 8 bases are shared with TRBD2. Germline CDR1 SGDLS, CDR2 YYNGEE. V lost 3 bases to trimming and J lost 0 bases; unmatched junction nucleotides: 11. The CDR3 has 17 residues. The CDR3 sequence: CASSASGGGLSSYEQYF. Written as DNA, the CDR3 is TGTGCCAGCAGCGCCAGCGGGGGCGGACTAAGCTCCTACGAGCAGTACTTC.

This clone has just one count. The chain uses TRBV14 and TRBJ2-7, with D tentatively TRBD1 (5 bases). Trimming pared 3 bases from V and 2 bases from J, leaving 11 bases between. The CDR3 has 14 amino acids. From germline, CDR1 is SGHDN and CDR2 FVKESK. The CDR3 region has the DNA TGTGCCAGCAGCCACTTCGACAGTCCCTACGAGCAGTACTTC. Protein product: CASSHFDSPYEQYF.

The V call is TRBV2, the J call TRBJ2-5; tentative D call: TRBD1 (5 bases). The CDR3 runs 12 residues. Germline V gives CDR1 SNHLY, CDR2 FYNNEI. V was trimmed by 7 bases and J by 5 bases, leaving 11 bases between them. CDR3 loop: CASISGRETQYF. The CDR3 coding sequence is TGTGCCAGCATTTCAGGGCGGGAGACCCAGTACTTC.

This chain joins TRBV27 and TRBJ2-3; 12 bases match TRBD2. The germline V gene encodes CDR1 MNHEY and CDR2 SMNVEV (reference sequence). Germline trimming cut 4 bases from V and 1 base from J; bases unmatched to any gene: 6. The CDR3 contains 17 residues. CDR3 nucleotides: TGTGCCAGCAGTTCATCCCTAGCGGGAGGGGGCACAGATACGCAGTATTTT. As protein: CASSSSLAGGGTDTQYF.

The chain couples TRBV9 to TRBJ2-2; 7 positions agree with TRBD2. The CDR3 is 14 residues long. Germline CDR1 and CDR2: SGDLS and YYNGEE. With V trimmed by 7 bases and J by 4 bases, 7 bases remained unmatched. The CDR3 coding sequence is TGTGCCAGCTGGGAGGGCCAGGGCACCGGGGAGCTGTTTTTT. As protein: CASWEGQGTGELFF.

The chain recombines TRBV7-2 with TRBJ2-7; D may be TRBD2 (5 bases). Germline V gene sequence: CDR1 SGHTA, CDR2 FQGNSA. Between the trimmed V and J ends, which lost 5 bases and 7 bases, there was a span of 15 bases. The CDR3 loop spans 13 amino acids. The CDR3 reads CASSPGGQQEQYF. CDR3 DNA: TGTGCCAGCAGCCCCGGCGGGCAGCAAGAGCAGTACTTC.

This chain uses TRBV29-1 with TRBJ2-7; 7 bases align to TRBD2. Germline assignment: CDR1 SQVTM and CDR2 ANQGSEA. The CDR3 runs to 14 residues. Trimming cost V 6 bases and J 6 bases; bases outside gene matches: 14. This CDR3 is CSVQLGAGGFEQYF. CDR3 in DNA: TGCAGCGTCCAGTTGGGTGCCGGGGGGTTCGAGCAGTACTTC.